This entry is about one T cell receptor (beta chain). The antigen it recognizes is unknown. Base-call qualities are not available, and no considerably larger clone is one nucleotide away. Different DNA sequences within this sample yield the same CDR3. Trimming removed 8 bases from V and 1 base from J; the gene matches leave 5 bases unexplained. Taken from the germline V gene, the CDR1 and CDR2 loops are MDHEN and SYDVKM. The cysteine opens and the phenylalanine closes a CDR3 of 14 amino acids. Only CDR3 DNA remains: 42 bases, in frame from the first base. The collaborating institutions used their own protocols to collect whole blood in K2EDTA tubes. For TCRbeta analysis, collaborators shipped samples in one of three forms: frozen whole blood, isolated PBMCs, or DNA extracted from either of those sample types. TCRbeta CDR3 regions were amplified from genomic DNA by means of the immunoSEQ Assay, a bias-controlled multiplex PCR. On the study's bioinformatics: Nucleated cell counts per sample were estimated from amplification of reference gene primers within the assay. Sequence reads were collapsed and filtered to measure the absolute abundance of every unique TCRbeta CDR3 rearrangement. For each sample, productive Simpson clonality was calculated as the square root of Simpson's diversity index across productive rearrangements. The source is immuneACCESS, and TCRdb retained only in-frame sequences with V and J called. Part of the clones is not carried over; for the studies checked, unresolved V genes explain less than half of this, and the remainder is unexplained. For V, J and clone size, that table is used; D and trimming come from the DNA. For this sample there are 200,000 to 250,000 clones; roughly 80% appear just once. Jointly, the top ten make up about 9% of the sample.

These data come from a study of blood T cell repertoires in COVID-19 (TCRdb year 2020). In terms of the full investigation: The collaborator samples originated in the United States, Italy and Spain and spanned the acute and convalescent phases of COVID-19. The prospective study material was composed of cDNA or gDNA derived from T cells, B-cell-depleted T cells, or PBMCs. Subjects who had been exposed to COVID-19, were actively infected with it, or had recovered from it provided the deeply sampled blood TCRbeta repertoires that made up the dataset. The repertoires were released in a freely available public database intended as a resource for research on the immune response to SARS-CoV-2. The samples were drawn from the first 160 participants of the ongoing ImmuneRACE study and from over a thousand subjects provided by 6 global collaborators. A de-identified subject ID, COVID-19 status, age in years and sex were almost always included in the sample metadata. Where HLA class I and class II types were available, the types were taken from metadata supplied by the sample provider, not from assay-based typing. Here is what the overall study found, with its caveats: Clinical and demographic metadata were provided uncurated, with the amount varying by source and participant.

The origin of this receptor is a man aged 80 or over with acute or convalescent COVID-19. The V and J genes are TRBV28 and TRBJ2-7; 10 bases in the middle match TRBD1. The sample consisted of peripheral blood. The nucleotide sequence reads as follows: TGTGCCAGCTCTCGGACAGGGGGGTCCTACGAGCAGTACTTC. Its protein product is CASSRTGGSYEQYF.